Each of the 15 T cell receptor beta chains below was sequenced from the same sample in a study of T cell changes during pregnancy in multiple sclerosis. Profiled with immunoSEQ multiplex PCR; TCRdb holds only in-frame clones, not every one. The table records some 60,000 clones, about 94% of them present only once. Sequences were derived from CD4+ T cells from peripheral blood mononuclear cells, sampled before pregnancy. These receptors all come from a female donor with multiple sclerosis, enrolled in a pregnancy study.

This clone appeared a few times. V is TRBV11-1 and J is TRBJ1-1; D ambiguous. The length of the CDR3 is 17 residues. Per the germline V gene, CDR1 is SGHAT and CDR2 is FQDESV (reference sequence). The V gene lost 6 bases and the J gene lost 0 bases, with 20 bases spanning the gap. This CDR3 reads CASSIGWVSTMNTEAFF. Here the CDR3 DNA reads TGTGCCAGCAGTATCGGGTGGGTCAGTACGATGAACACTGAAGCTTTCTTT.

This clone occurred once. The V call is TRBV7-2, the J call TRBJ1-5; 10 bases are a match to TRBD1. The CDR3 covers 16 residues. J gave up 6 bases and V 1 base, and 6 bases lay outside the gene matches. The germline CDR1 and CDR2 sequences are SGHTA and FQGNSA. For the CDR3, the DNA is TGTGCCAGCAGCTTAGGGGGACAGGGGATAGGTCAGCCCCAGCATTTT. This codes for CASSLGGQGIGQPQHF.

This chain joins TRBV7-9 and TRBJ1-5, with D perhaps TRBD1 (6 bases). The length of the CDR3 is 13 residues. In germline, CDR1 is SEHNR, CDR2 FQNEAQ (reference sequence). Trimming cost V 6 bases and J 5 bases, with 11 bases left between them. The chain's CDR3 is CASSPGTHQPQHF. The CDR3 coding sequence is TGTGCCAGCAGTCCCGGGACACATCAGCCCCAGCATTTT.

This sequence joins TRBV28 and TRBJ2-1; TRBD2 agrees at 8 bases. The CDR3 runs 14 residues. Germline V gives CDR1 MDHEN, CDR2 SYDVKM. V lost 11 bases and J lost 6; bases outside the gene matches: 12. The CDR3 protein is CAGCRAGGCNEQFF. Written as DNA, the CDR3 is TGTGCCGGGTGTCGGGCGGGAGGATGCAATGAGCAGTTCTTC.

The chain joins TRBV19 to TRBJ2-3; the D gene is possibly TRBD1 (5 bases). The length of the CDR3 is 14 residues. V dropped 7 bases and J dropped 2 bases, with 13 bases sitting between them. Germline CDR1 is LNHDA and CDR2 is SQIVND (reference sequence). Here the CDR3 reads CASNQGRNTDTQYF. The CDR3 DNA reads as TGTGCCAGTAACCAGGGTCGGAACACAGATACGCAGTATTTT.

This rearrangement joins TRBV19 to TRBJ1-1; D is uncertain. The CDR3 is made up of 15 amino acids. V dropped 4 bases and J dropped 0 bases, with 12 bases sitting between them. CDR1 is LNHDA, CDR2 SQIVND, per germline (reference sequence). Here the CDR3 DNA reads TGTGCCAGTAGTAAACGACAAATTTTGAACACTGAAGCTTTCTTT. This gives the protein CASSKRQILNTEAFF.

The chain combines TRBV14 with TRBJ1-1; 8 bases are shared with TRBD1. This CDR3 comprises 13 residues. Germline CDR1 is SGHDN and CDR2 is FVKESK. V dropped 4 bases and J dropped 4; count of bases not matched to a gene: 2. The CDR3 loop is CASSLTGGTEAFF. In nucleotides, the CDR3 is TGTGCCAGCAGCCTTACAGGGGGCACTGAAGCTTTCTTT. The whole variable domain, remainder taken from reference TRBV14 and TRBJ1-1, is EAGVTQFPSHSVIEKGQTVTLRCDPISGHDNLYWYRRVMGKEIKFLLHFVKESKQDESGMPNNRFLAERTGGTYSTLKVQPAELEDSGVYFCASSLTGGTEAFFGQGTRLTVV.

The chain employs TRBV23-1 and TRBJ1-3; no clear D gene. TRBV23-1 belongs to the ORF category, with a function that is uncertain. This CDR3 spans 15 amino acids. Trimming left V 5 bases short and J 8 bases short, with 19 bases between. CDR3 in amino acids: CASSGWAVHRHTIYF. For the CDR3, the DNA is TGCGCCAGCAGTGGCTGGGCAGTTCATCGACACACCATATATTTT.

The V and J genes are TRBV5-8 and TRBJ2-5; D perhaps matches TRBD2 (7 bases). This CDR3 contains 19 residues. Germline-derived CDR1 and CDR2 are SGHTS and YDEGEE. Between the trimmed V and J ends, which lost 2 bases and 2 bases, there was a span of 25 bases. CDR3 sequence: CASSFGVLAGSRGQETQYF. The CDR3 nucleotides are TGTGCCAGCAGCTTTGGAGTGTTAGCGGGCTCAAGGGGGCAAGAGACCCAGTACTTC.

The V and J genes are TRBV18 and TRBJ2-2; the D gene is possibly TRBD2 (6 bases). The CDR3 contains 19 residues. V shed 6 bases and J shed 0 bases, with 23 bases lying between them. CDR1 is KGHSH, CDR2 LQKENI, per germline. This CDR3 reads CASSSTLLLGLSNTGELFF. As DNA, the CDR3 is TGTGCCAGCTCGTCCACCCTACTCTTGGGACTGTCGAACACCGGGGAGCTGTTTTTT.

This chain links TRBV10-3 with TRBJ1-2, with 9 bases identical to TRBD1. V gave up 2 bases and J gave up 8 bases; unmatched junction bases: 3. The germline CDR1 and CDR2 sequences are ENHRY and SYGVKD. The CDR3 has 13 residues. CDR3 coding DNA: TGTGCCATCAGTGAGGTGACAGGGGGAGGCTACACCTTC. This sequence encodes CAISEVTGGGYTF.

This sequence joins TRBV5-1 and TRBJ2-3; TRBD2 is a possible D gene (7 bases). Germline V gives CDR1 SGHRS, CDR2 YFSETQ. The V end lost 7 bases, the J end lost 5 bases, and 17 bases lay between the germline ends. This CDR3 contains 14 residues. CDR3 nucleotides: TGCGCCAGCGGAGGGGGAGGGCCGGTAGATACGCAGTATTTT. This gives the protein CASGGGGPVDTQYF.

CDR3 amino acids: CASSREGDEQFF. The DNA of the CDR3 is TGTGCCAGTAGCCGAGAAGGGGATGAGCAGTTCTTC. The J gene is TRBJ2-1, the V gene TRBV19, with D maybe TRBD1 (5 bases). V lost 6 bases and J lost 8, with 11 bases in between. The CDR3 covers 12 residues. CDR1 is LNHDA, CDR2 SQIVND, per germline (reference sequence).

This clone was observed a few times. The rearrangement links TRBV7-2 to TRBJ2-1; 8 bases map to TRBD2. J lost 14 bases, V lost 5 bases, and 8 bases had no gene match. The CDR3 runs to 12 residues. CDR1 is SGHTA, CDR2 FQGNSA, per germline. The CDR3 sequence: CASSPWGLGEFF. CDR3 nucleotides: TGTGCCAGCAGCCCATGGGGACTAGGGGAGTTCTTC.

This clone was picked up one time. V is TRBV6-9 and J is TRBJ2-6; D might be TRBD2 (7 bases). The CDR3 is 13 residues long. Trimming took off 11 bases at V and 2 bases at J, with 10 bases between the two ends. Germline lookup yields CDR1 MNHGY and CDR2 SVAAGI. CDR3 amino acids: CARGAPGANVLTF. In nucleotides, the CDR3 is TGTGCCCGGGGGGCCCCTGGGGCCAACGTCCTGACTTTC.